This TCR beta chain originates from a study of cytomegalovirus exposure and HLA in healthy donors. Study results and limitations: An ancestry cluster, one associated with Asian ancestry, reportedly showed fewer N-insertions than the approximately 660-donor mean in a later analysis. V- and J-gene trimming in TCR beta was tied to a missense DCLRE1C variant by an analysis performed later. A previous analysis found most TCR beta V segments productive roughly 87% or roughly 30% of the time.

Comment on this clone: What it binds is not known.

Amplification used 60 Vbeta primers and 13 Jbeta primers. Clones were read by immunoSEQ multiplex PCR, and TCRdb kept only the in-frame ones, dropping some. The table records over 150,000 clones, 80% of them present only once. Germline CDR1 and CDR2: SQVTM and ANQGSEA. V was cut by 4 bases and J by 1 base, with 7 bases left in between. The CDR3 extends over 12 amino acids. Donors counted as nominally healthy when sampled, yet unrecorded immune exposures were likely. The chain links TRBV29-1 to TRBJ2-5; D is unresolved. The receptor comes from a woman aged 40 to 50 in good health and CMV-seropositive. The sequencing sample was made of PBMCs. Here the CDR3 reads CSVGESQETQYF. As DNA, the CDR3 is TGCAGCGTTGGCGAGAGCCAAGAGACCCAGTACTTC.